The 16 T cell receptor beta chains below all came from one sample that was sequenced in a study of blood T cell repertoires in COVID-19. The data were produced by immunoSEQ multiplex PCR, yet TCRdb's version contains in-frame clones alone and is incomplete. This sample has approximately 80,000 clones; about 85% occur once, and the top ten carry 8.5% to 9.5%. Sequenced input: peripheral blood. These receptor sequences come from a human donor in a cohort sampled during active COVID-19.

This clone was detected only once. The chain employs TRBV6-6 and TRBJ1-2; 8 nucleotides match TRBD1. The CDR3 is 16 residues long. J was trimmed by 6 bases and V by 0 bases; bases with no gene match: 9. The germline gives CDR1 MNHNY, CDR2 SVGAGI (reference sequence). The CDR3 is CASSYSARQGAHGYTF. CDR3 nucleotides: TGTGCCAGCAGTTACTCGGCGCGGCAGGGGGCCCATGGCTACACCTTC.

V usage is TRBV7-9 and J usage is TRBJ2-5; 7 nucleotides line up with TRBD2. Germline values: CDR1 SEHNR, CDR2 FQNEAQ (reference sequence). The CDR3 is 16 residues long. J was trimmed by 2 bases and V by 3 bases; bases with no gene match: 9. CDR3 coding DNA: TGTGCCAGCAGCTTGATAGGCGGGGGAGTTCAAGAGACCCAGTACTTC. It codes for CASSLIGGGVQETQYF. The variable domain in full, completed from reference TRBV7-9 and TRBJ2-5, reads DTGVSQNPRHKITKRGQNVTFRCDPISEHNRLYWYRQTLGQGPEFLTYFQNEAQLEKSRLLSDRFSAERPKGSFSTLEIQRTEQGDSAMYLCASSLIGGGVQETQYFGPGTRLLVL.

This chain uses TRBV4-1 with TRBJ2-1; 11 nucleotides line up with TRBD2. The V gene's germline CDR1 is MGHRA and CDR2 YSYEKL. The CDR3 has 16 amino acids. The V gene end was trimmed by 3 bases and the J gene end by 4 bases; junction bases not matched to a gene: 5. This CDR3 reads CASSQPTSGSYNEQFF. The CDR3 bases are TGCGCCAGCAGCCAGCCTACTAGCGGGAGTTACAATGAGCAGTTCTTC.

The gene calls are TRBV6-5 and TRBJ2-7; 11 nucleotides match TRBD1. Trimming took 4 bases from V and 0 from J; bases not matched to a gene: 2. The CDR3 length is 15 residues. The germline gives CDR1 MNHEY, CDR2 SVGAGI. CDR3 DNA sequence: TGTGCCAGCAGTTTGGACAGGGGGCCCTCCTACGAGCAGTACTTC. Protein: CASSLDRGPSYEQYF.

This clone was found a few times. CDR3 in amino acids: CACTWTGNSYEQYF. In DNA form, the CDR3 reads TGTGCCTGTACCTGGACAGGTAACTCCTACGAGCAGTACTTC. J is TRBJ2-7 and V is TRBV30; TRBD1 matches 7 bases. In germline, CDR1 is GTSNPN, CDR2 SVGIG (reference sequence). The junction had 8 bases not matched to a gene; V was cut back by 6 bases and J by 0 bases. This CDR3 region has 14 residues.

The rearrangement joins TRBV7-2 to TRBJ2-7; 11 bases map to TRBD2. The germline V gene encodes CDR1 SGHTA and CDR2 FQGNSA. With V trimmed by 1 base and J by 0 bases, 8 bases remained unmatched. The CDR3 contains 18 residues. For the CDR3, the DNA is TGTGCCAGCAGCTTAGGGACTAGCGGGCGTACCCTCTCCTACGAGCAGTACTTC. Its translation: CASSLGTSGRTLSYEQYF.

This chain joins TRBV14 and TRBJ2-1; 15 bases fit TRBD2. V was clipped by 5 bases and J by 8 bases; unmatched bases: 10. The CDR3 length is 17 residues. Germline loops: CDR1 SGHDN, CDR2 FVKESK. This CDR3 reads CASSSGLAGGLGYEQFF. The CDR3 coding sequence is TGTGCCAGCAGCAGTGGACTAGCGGGAGGGTTAGGGTATGAGCAGTTCTTC.

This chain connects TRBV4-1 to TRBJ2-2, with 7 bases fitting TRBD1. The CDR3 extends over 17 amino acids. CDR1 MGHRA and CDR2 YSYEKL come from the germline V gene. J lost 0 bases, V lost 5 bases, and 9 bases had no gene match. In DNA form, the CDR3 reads TGCGCCAGCAGCGAGGTGGACAGGACCGCGAACACCGGGGAGCTGTTTTTT. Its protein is CASSEVDRTANTGELFF.

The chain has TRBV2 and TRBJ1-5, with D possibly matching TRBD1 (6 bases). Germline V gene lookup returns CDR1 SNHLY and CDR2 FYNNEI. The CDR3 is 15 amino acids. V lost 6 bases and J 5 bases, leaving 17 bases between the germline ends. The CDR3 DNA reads TGTGCCAGCAGGGAACAGGGTTTTGGCGATCAGCCCCAGCATTTT. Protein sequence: CASREQGFGDQPQHF.

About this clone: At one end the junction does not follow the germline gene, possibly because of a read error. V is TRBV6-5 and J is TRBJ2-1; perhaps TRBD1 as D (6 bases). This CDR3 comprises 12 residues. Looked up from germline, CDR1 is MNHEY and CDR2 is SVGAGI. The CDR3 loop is CASSFTQGFRIF. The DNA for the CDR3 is TGTGCCAGCAGCTTTACACAGGGATTCCGTATCTTC.

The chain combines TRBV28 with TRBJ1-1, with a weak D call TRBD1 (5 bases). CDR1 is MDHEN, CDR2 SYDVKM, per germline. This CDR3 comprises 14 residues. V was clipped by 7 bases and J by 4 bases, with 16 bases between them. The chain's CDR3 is CASTLRQKLTEAFF. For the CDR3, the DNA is TGTGCCAGCACCCTCCGACAGAAACTCACTGAAGCTTTCTTT.

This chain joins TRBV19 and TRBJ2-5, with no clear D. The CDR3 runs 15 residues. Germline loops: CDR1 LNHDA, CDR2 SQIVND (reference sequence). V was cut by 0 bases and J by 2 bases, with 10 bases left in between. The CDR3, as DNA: TGTGCCAGTAGTATAGATCTTGGGCTGCAAGAGACCCAGTACTTC. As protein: CASSIDLGLQETQYF.

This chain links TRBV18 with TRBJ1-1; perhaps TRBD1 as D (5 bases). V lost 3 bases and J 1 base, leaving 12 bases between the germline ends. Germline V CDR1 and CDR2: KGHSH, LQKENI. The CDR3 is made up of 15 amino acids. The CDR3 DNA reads TGTGCCAGCTCACCTGCGACAGACGCGAACACTGAAGCTTTCTTT. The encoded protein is CASSPATDANTEAFF.

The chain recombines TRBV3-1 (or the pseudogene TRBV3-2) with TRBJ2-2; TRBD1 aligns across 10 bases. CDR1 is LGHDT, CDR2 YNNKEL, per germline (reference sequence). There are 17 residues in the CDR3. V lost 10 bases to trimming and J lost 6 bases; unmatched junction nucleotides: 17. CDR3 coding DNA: TGTGCCACCGGACCATGGGGGGACAGGGGTTTTTCCGGGGAGCTGTTTTTT. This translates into CATGPWGDRGFSGELFF.

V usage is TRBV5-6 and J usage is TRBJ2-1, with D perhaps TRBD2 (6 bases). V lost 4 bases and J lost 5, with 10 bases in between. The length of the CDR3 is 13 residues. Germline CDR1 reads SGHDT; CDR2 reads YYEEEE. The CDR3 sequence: CASSRLENNEQFF. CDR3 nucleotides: TGTGCCAGCAGCCGACTAGAGAACAATGAGCAGTTCTTC.

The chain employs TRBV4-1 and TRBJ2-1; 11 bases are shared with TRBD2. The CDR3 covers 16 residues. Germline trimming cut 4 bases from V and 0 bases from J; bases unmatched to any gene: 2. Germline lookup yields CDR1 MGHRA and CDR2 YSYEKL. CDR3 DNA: TGCGCCAGCAGCCCCACTAGCGGGAGCTCCTACAATGAGCAGTTCTTC. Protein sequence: CASSPTSGSSYNEQFF.